This paragraph reports one TCR beta chain. Antigen: not known. This entry is derived from a study of cytomegalovirus exposure and HLA in healthy donors. 60 Vbeta and 13 Jbeta primers were used in PCR. Here immunoSEQ multiplex PCR was the method, and the copy in TCRdb shows in-frame clones only, minus some. Its listing shows over 100,000 clones. Study-wide findings and caveats: Presence/absence analyses treated sequencing depth as roughly uniform across donors.

Sequenced material: PBMCs. This receptor was obtained from a man in his thirties or forties in good health and CMV-seronegative.

The CDR3 nucleotides read TGTGCCAGCAGTCCCCCGGGACAGGGCGCTTCTTACGAGCAGTACTTC. This translates into CASSPPGQGASYEQYF. The chain employs TRBV25-1 and TRBJ2-7, with 9 bases lining up with TRBD1. Trimming took 5 bases from V and 4 from J; bases not matched to a gene: 12. This CDR3 is built from 16 residues. Germline CDR1 is MGHDK and CDR2 is SYGVNS.